What follows are 23 T cell receptor beta chains derived from one specimen sequenced in a study of T cell responses to AZD1222 COVID-19 vaccine. TCRdb's table, derived via immunoSEQ multiplex PCR, lists solely in-frame clones and lacks some. The top ten clones hold approximately 8% of a sample with about 81,000 clones, under 95% of them seen once. The sample was peripheral blood, taken 28 days after the second AZD1222 dose. These receptors were obtained from an adult who received the AZD1222 COVID-19 vaccine.

This clone has only a few counts. CDR3 residues: CASSSIAGTGDTQYF. The CDR3 DNA is TGTGCCAGCAGTTCAATAGCGGGGACGGGGGATACGCAGTATTTT. The rearrangement uses TRBV28 and TRBJ2-3, with 8 bases identical to TRBD2. The CDR3 consists of 15 residues. CDR1 is MDHEN and CDR2 is SYDVKM in the germline V gene. V was clipped by 4 bases and J by 6 bases; unmatched bases: 9.

The J gene is TRBJ1-1, the V gene TRBV5-1; maybe TRBD1 (5 bases). Germline V lookup: CDR1 SGHRS, CDR2 YFSETQ. The V end lost 0 bases, the J end lost 1 base, and 10 bases lay between the germline ends. The CDR3 runs to 15 residues. The CDR3 spells CASSLGQTSNTEAFF. Written as DNA, the CDR3 is TGCGCCAGCAGCTTGGGACAGACCTCGAACACTGAAGCTTTCTTT.

This sequence joins TRBV10-3 and TRBJ1-4; D ambiguous. Between the trimmed V and J ends, which lost 3 bases and 0 bases, there was a span of 8 bases. The CDR3 is 15 amino acids. Germline lookup yields CDR1 ENHRY and CDR2 SYGVKD. The CDR3: CAISERVTTNEKLFF. The CDR3 nucleotides read TGTGCCATCAGTGAAAGGGTAACAACTAATGAAAAACTGTTTTTT.

The gene calls are TRBV7-2 and TRBJ1-4; TRBD1 aligns across 9 bases. V lost 6 bases, J lost 0 bases, and 2 bases stayed unmatched. The CDR3 spans 15 residues. From germline, CDR1 is SGHTA and CDR2 FQGNSA. This CDR3 is CASSRQGATNEKLFF. In DNA form, the CDR3 reads TGTGCCAGCAGTCGACAGGGGGCAACTAATGAAAAACTGTTTTTT.

The rearrangement uses TRBV28 and TRBJ2-2; D call uncertain. The V gene lost 6 bases and the J gene lost 4 bases, with 21 bases spanning the gap. The V gene's germline CDR1 is MDHEN and CDR2 SYDVKM. The CDR3 consists of 17 residues. The CDR3 coding sequence is TGTGCCAGCAGCGTTTCATCGCATTTGGGTGGCACCGGGGAGCTGTTTTTT. It yields the protein CASSVSSHLGGTGELFF. Full variable domain (outside the CDR3, taken from reference TRBV28 and TRBJ2-2): DVKVTQSSRYLVKRTGEKVFLECVQDMDHENMFWYRQDPGLGLRLIYFSYDVKMKEKGDIPEGYSVSREKKERFSLILESASTNQTSMYLCASSVSSHLGGTGELFFGEGSRLTVL.

The genes are TRBV19 and TRBJ2-1; the D gene is possibly TRBD2 (5 bases). V dropped 8 bases and J dropped 1 base, with 15 bases sitting between them. Germline V gene lookup returns CDR1 LNHDA and CDR2 SQIVND (reference sequence). The CDR3 is 15 residues long. CDR3 sequence: CASRDRDASYNEQFF. Here the CDR3 DNA reads TGTGCCAGTCGAGATCGGGATGCGTCCTACAATGAGCAGTTCTTC.

In DNA form, the CDR3 reads TGTGCCAGCAGCTTACGGGACAGGGGATTGCTCGATGGCTACACCTTC. Translated, it gives CASSLRDRGLLDGYTF. The rearrangement uses TRBV7-2 and TRBJ1-2; TRBD1 matches at 10 bases. The CDR3 covers 16 residues. CDR1 SGHTA and CDR2 FQGNSA come from the germline V gene. After removal of 2 bases from V and 6 bases from J, the junction contained 9 bases not matched to a gene.

This clone showed up just a few times. The V call is TRBV28, the J call TRBJ2-1; TRBD2 matches 9 bases. Germline-derived CDR1 and CDR2 are MDHEN and SYDVKM. Trimming removed 5 bases from V and 1 base from J; junction bases left unmatched: 6. This CDR3 comprises 16 residues. CDR3 region: CASSPPTSGSYNEQFF. CDR3 nucleotides: TGTGCCAGCAGTCCCCCGACTAGCGGTTCCTACAATGAGCAGTTCTTC.

The chain couples TRBV18 to TRBJ2-3; possibly TRBD1 for D (5 bases). The CDR3 length is 17 residues. V was cut by 4 bases and J by 0 bases, with 17 bases left in between. The V gene's germline CDR1 is KGHSH and CDR2 LQKENI. CDR3 DNA: TGTGCCAGCTCACTGAGACAGCCCCCCTCTAGCACAGATACGCAGTATTTT. Protein: CASSLRQPPSSTDTQYF.

This rearrangement joins TRBV28 to TRBJ1-2; TRBD1 aligns across 8 bases. CDR3 length: 13 amino acids. CDR1 is MDHEN and CDR2 is SYDVKM in the germline V gene. Trimming removed 2 bases from V and 8 bases from J; junction bases left unmatched: 4. The CDR3 sequence: CASSLVQGEGYTF. DNA of the CDR3: TGTGCCAGCAGTTTAGTACAGGGGGAAGGCTACACCTTC.

This clone appeared a single time. V and J are TRBV7-8 and TRBJ2-7, with D possibly being TRBD2 (5 bases). With 2 bases removed from V and 3 bases from J, the gap between germline ends came to 11 bases. The germline V gene encodes CDR1 SGHVS and CDR2 FQNEAQ. There are 14 residues in the CDR3. The CDR3 nucleotides are TGTGCCAGCAGCTTAAAACGGACTGACTACGAGCAGTACTTC. This gives the protein CASSLKRTDYEQYF.

The V call is TRBV7-7, the J call TRBJ2-5; D is unresolved. V was cut by 4 bases and J by 0 bases, with 6 bases left in between. Germline V gives CDR1 SSHAT, CDR2 FNYEAQ (reference sequence). The CDR3 covers 13 residues. The CDR3 reads CASSSQHQETQYF. In DNA, the CDR3 is TGTGCCAGCAGCTCACAGCACCAAGAGACCCAGTACTTC.

CDR3 sequence (DNA): TGCAGCGTAGACTTACAGGGAGGGGATGGCTACACCTTC. This encodes CSVDLQGGDGYTF. The J gene is TRBJ1-2, the V gene TRBV29-1; the D gene is possibly TRBD1 (6 bases). Deletions cut 6 bases from V and 6 bases from J, with 17 bases between. This CDR3 comprises 13 residues. Germline CDR1 SQVTM, CDR2 ANQGSEA.

This chain uses TRBV3-1 (or the pseudogene TRBV3-2) with TRBJ1-2, with a possible D match to TRBD1 (6 bases). The CDR3 has 15 residues. Germline V CDR1 and CDR2: LGHDT, YNNKEL (reference sequence). V lost 2 bases and J lost 1, with 11 bases in between. CDR3 sequence reads: CASSQRDKVNYGYTF. CDR3 nucleotides: TGTGCCAGCAGCCAAAGGGACAAGGTTAACTATGGCTACACCTTC.

This chain uses TRBV11-2 with TRBJ2-7, with TRBD1 matching over 7 bases. The CDR3 contains 14 residues. The junction had 10 bases not matched to a gene; V was cut back by 4 bases and J by 7 bases. The germline V gene has CDR1 SGHAT and CDR2 FQNNGV. CDR3 nucleotide sequence: TGTGCCAGCAGCTCCCTGGACAGGATGGGGGAGCAGTACTTC. Protein product: CASSSLDRMGEQYF. The full variable domain, completed using reference TRBV11-2 and TRBJ2-7, is EAGVAQSPRYKIIEKRQSVAFWCNPISGHATLYWYQQILGQGPKLLIQFQNNGVVDDSQLPKDRFSAERLKGVDSTLKIQPAKLEDSAVYLCASSSLDRMGEQYFGPGTRLTVT.

The V call is TRBV7-9, the J call TRBJ1-1; weak D call: TRBD1 (5 bases). The CDR3 has 13 amino acids. Trimming left V 5 bases short and J 7 bases short, with 14 bases between. Germline CDR1 and CDR2: SEHNR and FQNEAQ (reference sequence). CDR3 sequence: CASSLRDRIEAFF. As DNA, the CDR3 is TGTGCCAGCAGCCTTAGGGACCGCATTGAAGCTTTCTTT.

CDR3 nucleotides: TGTGCCAGTAGTGGCTATGGGGAGCGGGCCAAAAACATTCAGTACTTC. This encodes CASSGYGERAKNIQYF. The gene calls are TRBV19 and TRBJ2-4; D is possibly TRBD2 (5 bases). Germline V gene sequence: CDR1 LNHDA, CDR2 SQIVND (reference sequence). Trimming took off 5 bases at V and 1 base at J, with 15 bases between the two ends. The CDR3 has 16 amino acids.

The chain joins TRBV30 to TRBJ2-1; TRBD2 aligns across 9 bases. This CDR3 has 15 residues. The V segment lost 1 base and the J segment 8 bases; nucleotides outside the gene matches: 9. The germline V gene has CDR1 GTSNPN and CDR2 SVGIG (reference sequence). The CDR3 region has the DNA TGTGCCTGGAGTGACGGACTAGCGTACCTCCATGAGCAGTTCTTC. This gives the protein CAWSDGLAYLHEQFF.

The gene calls are TRBV7-2 and TRBJ2-7; D not certain. The V gene lost 5 bases and the J gene lost 2 bases, with 13 bases spanning the gap. CDR1 is SGHTA and CDR2 is FQGNSA in the germline V gene. This CDR3 contains 14 residues. The CDR3 sequence: CASSTQEGTYEQYF. CDR3 DNA sequence: TGTGCCAGCAGCACCCAAGAAGGGACCTACGAGCAGTACTTC.

The V gene is TRBV6-5, the J gene TRBJ2-7; either TRBD1 or TRBD2 may fit D (5 bases each). The CDR3 loop spans 13 amino acids. The germline gives CDR1 MNHEY, CDR2 SVGAGI. The V end was cut by 6 bases, the J end by 3 bases, with 12 bases between. The CDR3 DNA follows: TGTGCCAGCAGATGGGGGAATATCTACGAGCAGTACTTC. As protein: CASRWGNIYEQYF.

V and J are TRBV19 and TRBJ2-7; D ambiguous. Trimming removed 3 bases at V and 6 bases at J, with 12 bases between. The CDR3 totals 13 residues. The germline V gene has CDR1 LNHDA and CDR2 SQIVND (reference sequence). The CDR3: CASSINLGAEQYF. CDR3 DNA sequence: TGTGCCAGTAGTATTAATTTAGGAGCCGAGCAGTACTTC.

The chain recombines TRBV7-8 with TRBJ2-1; 7 nucleotides line up with TRBD2. Per the germline V gene, CDR1 is SGHVS and CDR2 is FQNEAQ. After removal of 4 bases from V and 0 bases from J, the junction contained 12 bases not matched to a gene. The CDR3 totals 18 residues. Here the CDR3 DNA reads TGTGCCAGCAGCTCCCAAATGTTGCGGGGGAGCTCCTACAATGAGCAGTTCTTC. Its translation: CASSSQMLRGSSYNEQFF. The entire variable domain, with the rest obtained from reference TRBV7-8 and TRBJ2-1, is as follows: GAGVSQSPRYKVAKRGQDVALRCDPISGHVSLFWYQQALGQGPEFLTYFQNEAQLDKSGLPSDRFFAERPEGSVSTLKIQRTQQEDSAVYLCASSSQMLRGSSYNEQFFGPGTRLTVL.

The V and J genes are TRBV10-3 and TRBJ1-3; no reliable D call. The V gene's germline CDR1 is ENHRY and CDR2 SYGVKD. The CDR3 covers 13 residues. V was trimmed by 2 bases and J by 8 bases, leaving 10 bases between them. In DNA form, the CDR3 reads TGTGCCATCAGTGAGAGGGAGAGAGACACCATATATTTT. This encodes CAISERERDTIYF.